The source of this T cell receptor beta chain is a study of blood T cell repertoires in COVID-19. This table comes from immunoSEQ multiplex PCR, and its TCRdb copy is limited to in-frame clones, with some not included. The table records roughly 200,000 clones, around 85% of them present only once. This clone appeared a single time. The V gene lost 2 bases and the J gene lost 2 bases, with 10 bases spanning the gap. Germline loops: CDR1 SGHRS, CDR2 YFSETQ. The CDR3 is 15 amino acids. This receptor was obtained from a man between 40 and 49 years old who had recovered from COVID-19. V gene TRBV5-1 combines with J gene TRBJ2-2; tentative D call: TRBD1 (6 bases). Sequencing input: PBMCs or T cells enriched from blood (not recorded which). CDR3: CASSFSGANTGELFF. CDR3 nucleotides: TGCGCCAGCAGCTTCTCAGGGGCCAACACCGGGGAGCTGTTTTTT.